The clone carrying this TCR beta chain was counted at least ten times. TCRdb re-derived calls from the 5' RACE reads in MiXCR, one entry per CDR3 protein. In the table there are about 25,000 distinct CDR3 sequences, 4.5% to 7% of which are singletons. The data were taken from a study of early T cells in non-severe SARS-CoV-2 infection. The wider study: Bulk RNA taken from unsorted whole blood was sequenced, leaving chains unpaired.

The sample was whole blood. The receptor was isolated from an adult who was a healthcare worker with PCR-confirmed SARS-CoV-2 infection or an uninfected control (not recorded which).

The CDR3 DNA is TGTGCCAGCAGCTCCGACAGGGGGAATCGTTCACCCCTCCACTTT. Amino acids: CASSSDRGNRSPLHF. This rearrangement joins TRBV5-4 to TRBJ1-6, with 9 bases identical to TRBD1. The CDR3 runs 15 residues. Germline V gene lookup returns CDR1 SGHNT and CDR2 YYREEE (reference sequence). J gave up 9 bases and V 3 bases, and 7 bases lay outside the gene matches.